These 16 T cell receptor beta chains were all obtained from the same sample, sequenced in a study of CD8 T cells in Susac syndrome. Reverse transcription of roughly 0.5 to 1 ug RNA was carried out with random hexamers. TCRdb passed the immunoSEQ multiplex PCR reads through MiXCR, listing each CDR3 protein once. The sample consists of roughly 150,000 distinct CDR3 sequences, 85% to 95% of them appearing once. Material for sequencing was CD8+ T cells from PBMCs. The receptors come from a human donor with Susac syndrome.

The rearrangement uses TRBV12-3 or TRBV12-4 and TRBJ2-1; 10 bases are shared with TRBD2. Trimming removed 10 bases from V and 7 bases from J; junction bases left unmatched: 13. The CDR3 totals 15 residues. The CDR3 nucleotides are TGTGCCACCGGGGAGGGGCTAGCGGGAGTTAATGAGCAGTTCTTC. Translation gives CATGEGLAGVNEQFF.

This clonotype was recorded once. V is TRBV4-1 and J is TRBJ2-1; 9 bases align to TRBD1. The trim removed 2 bases at V and 6 bases at J, leaving 5 bases unmatched. Germline values: CDR1 MGHRA, CDR2 YSYEKL. The CDR3 extends over 15 amino acids. This CDR3 is CASSQTWDRVNEQFF. In nucleotides, the CDR3 is TGCGCCAGCAGCCAAACTTGGGACAGGGTCAATGAGCAGTTCTTC.

The chain employs TRBV6-2 or TRBV6-3 and TRBJ2-1, with 9 bases fitting TRBD2. The CDR3 length is 15 residues. Germline values: CDR1 MNHEY, CDR2 SVGEGT. J was trimmed by 7 bases and V by 5 bases; bases with no gene match: 9. CDR3 loop: CASSPLAGPRNEQFF. The DNA of the CDR3 is TGTGCCAGCAGTCCTCTAGCGGGGCCACGTAATGAGCAGTTCTTC.

The V and J genes are TRBV7-6 and TRBJ2-7; TRBD2 agrees at 9 bases. Looked up from germline, CDR1 is SGHVS and CDR2 is FNYEAQ. The V and J ends lost 5 bases and 3 bases, in that order; junction bases with no gene match: 11. The CDR3 has 16 amino acids. Written as DNA, the CDR3 is TGTGCCAGCAGCCTCGTAAAGGCGGGAGGGGACTACGAGCAGTACTTC. Translation: CASSLVKAGGDYEQYF.

The chain combines TRBV19 with TRBJ2-1; D possibly matches TRBD1 or TRBD2 (5 bases each). This CDR3 comprises 17 residues. Germline V CDR1 and CDR2: LNHDA, SQIVND (reference sequence). V lost 1 base, J lost 0 bases, and 13 bases lay in between. DNA of the CDR3: TGTGCCAGTAGTATAGCGGGGCAGGCGAGCTCCTACAATGAGCAGTTCTTC. Translated: CASSIAGQASSYNEQFF.

As concerns this clonotype: One junction end disagrees with the germline gene, perhaps due to a read error. V gene TRBV5-1 combines with J gene TRBJ2-7, with D maybe TRBD1 (6 bases). CDR1 and CDR2 (germline): SGHRS, YFSETQ. This CDR3 is built from 15 residues. The CDR3 bases are TGCGCCAGCCGCTTCGTTGAGGGGGACTCCTACGAGCAGTACTTC. Its protein product is CASRFVEGDSYEQYF.

The chain has TRBV4-1 and TRBJ2-1; 7 positions match TRBD2. With V trimmed by 0 bases and J by 8 bases, 10 bases remained unmatched. This CDR3 spans 16 amino acids. Germline V gene sequence: CDR1 MGHRA, CDR2 YSYEKL. The CDR3 loop is CASSQEGGGVFHEQFF. The CDR3 DNA is TGCGCCAGCAGCCAAGAGGGGGGGGGAGTCTTCCATGAGCAGTTCTTC.

J is TRBJ2-1 and V is TRBV7-3, with no clear D. V lost 6 bases and J 9 bases, leaving 12 bases between the germline ends. The CDR3 has 12 residues. CDR1 SGHTA and CDR2 FQGTGA come from the germline V gene. The CDR3 is CASRGSGGEQFF. In DNA, the CDR3 is TGTGCCAGCAGAGGTTCGGGCGGTGAGCAGTTCTTC.

The V and J genes are TRBV5-4 and TRBJ1-4, with D possibly being TRBD1 (6 bases). The CDR3 sequence is 14 residues long. Trimming stripped 4 bases from V and 8 bases from J, with 15 bases between. Per the germline V gene, CDR1 is SGHNT and CDR2 is YYREEE (reference sequence). This CDR3 is CASSPEDSMEKLFF. CDR3 DNA: TGTGCCAGCAGCCCAGAGGACAGTATGGAAAAACTGTTTTTT.

The genes are TRBV5-1 and TRBJ1-1, with D uncertain. Germline V gene data show CDR1 as SGHRS and CDR2 as YFSETQ. The CDR3 is 13 residues long. V was trimmed by 2 bases and J by 0 bases, leaving 5 bases between them. As DNA, the CDR3 is TGCGCCAGCAGCTTTCGCGTGAACACTGAAGCTTTCTTT. Protein product: CASSFRVNTEAFF.

CDR3 loop: CASSVVASGPSSYEQYF. Here the CDR3 DNA reads TGTGCCAGCAGCGTAGTGGCTAGCGGCCCGAGCTCCTACGAGCAGTACTTC. V usage is TRBV9 and J usage is TRBJ2-7; 7 bases line up with TRBD2. After removal of 0 bases from V and 0 bases from J, the junction contained 9 bases not matched to a gene. From germline, CDR1 is SGDLS and CDR2 YYNGEE. The CDR3 has 17 amino acids.

The CDR3 sequence: CASSSTPGTGSHYGYTF. CDR3 nucleotide sequence: TGTGCCAGCAGTTCAACTCCCGGGACAGGGAGCCACTATGGCTACACCTTC. The chain employs TRBV27 and TRBJ1-2, with TRBD1 matching over 9 bases. J lost 3 bases, V lost 4 bases, and 12 bases had no gene match. CDR1 and CDR2 from the germline V gene are MNHEY and SMNVEV (reference sequence). The CDR3 is 17 residues long.

The rearrangement links TRBV2 to TRBJ1-1; no definite D call. V gave up 4 bases and J gave up 0 bases, with 9 bases separating them. Germline V gene lookup returns CDR1 SNHLY and CDR2 FYNNEI. This CDR3 comprises 14 residues. DNA for the CDR3: TGTGCCAGCAGTGTCGGTACAGTGAACACTGAAGCTTTCTTT. Amino acids: CASSVGTVNTEAFF.

This clonotype was seen a single time. The chain combines TRBV2 with TRBJ1-2; D may be TRBD1 (6 bases). The V gene lost 5 bases and the J gene lost 6 bases, with 16 bases spanning the gap. Per germline, CDR1 SNHLY and CDR2 FYNNEI. This CDR3 spans 14 amino acids. This CDR3 reads CASSPPRTEHGYTF. Here the CDR3 DNA reads TGTGCCAGCAGTCCCCCCCGGACAGAGCATGGCTACACCTTC.

The CDR3 coding sequence is TGTGCCAGCAGCCAAGATCGAGACTCCCGCGTGGACGGGGAGCTGTTTTTT. It codes for CASSQDRDSRVDGELFF. The rearrangement uses TRBV3-1 and TRBJ2-2; D is uncertain. Deletions cut 0 bases from V and 7 bases from J, with 18 bases between. Germline assignment: CDR1 LGHDT and CDR2 YNNKEL (reference sequence). The CDR3 extends over 17 amino acids.

V is TRBV7-9 and J is TRBJ2-7; possibly TRBD1 for D (6 bases). V lost 3 bases and J lost 7, with 19 bases in between. The V gene's germline CDR1 is SEHNR and CDR2 FQNEAQ (reference sequence). This CDR3 comprises 15 residues. CDR3 nucleotides: TGTGCCAGCAGCTTTCCGCAGGGGATTACGGAGGAGCAGTACTTC. Translating gives CASSFPQGITEEQYF.